Listed here are 29 T cell receptor beta chains from one sample, sequenced in a study of tissue T cells after allogeneic stem cell transplantation. TCRdb keeps only in-frame clones here, not all; method: immunoSEQ multiplex PCR. The data contain about 5,700 clones, roughly 42% of them seen just once; the ten biggest clones take up around an eighth. Documented time point: mouse harvest day 14 after allogeneic transplant. Each mouse received 10^7 T-cell-depleted marrow cells plus 10^6 splenic CD5+ T cells by tail vein. The specimen was gut tissue. Every receptor here comes from a female BALB/c mouse given C57BL/6 T cells with graft-versus-host disease after an allogeneic hematopoietic cell transplant.

Concerning this clone: The listed genes are named as in mouse. With the read ending 1 residue before the CDR3 end, the germline J gene is used to fill in that end. The chain joins TRBV3 to TRBJ1-1; no firm D call. Germline V gives CDR1 SNHLY, CDR2 FYNGKV (reference sequence). The CDR3 sequence is 12 residues long. Trimming cost V 4 bases and J 0 bases, with 3 bases left between them. The DNA read from the CDR3 is TGTGCCAGCAGCTCACCAAACACAGAAGTCTTC. Translated: CASSSPNTEVF. The full CDR3 protein is CASSSPNTEVFF.

In the case of this clone: The gene names here belong to mouse. Coverage ceases 1 residue before the CDR3 finishes, and the germline J gene fills in the end. The chain joins TRBV1 to TRBJ1-1; D gene ambiguous. The CDR3 has 12 residues. V lost 2 bases and J 3 bases, leaving 4 bases between the germline ends. Germline V CDR1 and CDR2: NSQYPW, LRSPGD (reference sequence). CDR3 in amino acids: CTCSAQDTEVFF. The covered CDR3 bases are TGCACCTGCAGTGCACAAGACACAGAAGTCTTC.

On this clone: Genes and germline are mouse. With the read ending 1 residue before the CDR3 end, the germline J gene is used to fill in that end. The chain is built from TRBV12-2 and TRBJ1-4, with no clear D. CDR1 is SGHLS, CDR2 HYDKME, per germline. The CDR3 covers 13 residues. V shed 4 bases and J shed 5 bases, with 10 bases lying between them. CDR3 DNA, as far as it was read: TGTGCCAGCTCCCTCCTCGGAAACGAAAGATTATTT. It specifies CASSLLGNERLF. The whole CDR3 reads CASSLLGNERLFF.

In the case of this clone: Mouse gene names and germline throughout. The observed sequence ends 1 residue before the CDR3 terminus, with the missing tail filled in from the germline J gene. The chain recombines TRBV23 with TRBJ2-3; the table calls TRBD2, which could not be checked here. The CDR3 totals 14 residues. The V gene's germline CDR1 is KGHTA and CDR2 FQNQQP. Incomplete CDR3 DNA: TGCTCCAGCAGTCCGGACTGGGGAGCAGAAACGCTGTAT. Amino acid sequence: CSSSPDWGAETLY. Given in full, the CDR3 is CSSSPDWGAETLYF.

Regarding this clone: Gene names and germline match the mouse. With the read ending 1 residue before the CDR3 end, the germline J gene is used to fill in that end. The gene calls are TRBV12-2 and TRBJ2-4; 7 nucleotides line up with TRBD2. Germline V gives CDR1 SGHLS, CDR2 HYDKME. CDR3 size: 13 residues. With V trimmed by 4 bases and J by 5 bases, 5 bases remained unmatched. CDR3 residues: CASSVGLLNTLYF. CDR3 DNA (partial): TGTGCCAGCTCGGTGGGACTGTTAAACACCTTGTAC.

This clone has a handful of counts. Here the gene names and germline are mouse. The sequenced CDR3 bases are TGTGCCAGCAGCACGGGACAATATGAACAGTAC. It codes for CASSTGQYEQY. The whole CDR3 sequence reads CASSTGQYEQYF. The chain couples TRBV4 to TRBJ2-7, with D possibly TRBD1 on 6 matching bases. The DNA ends 1 residue before the CDR3 does, and the rest of the CDR3 is filled in from the germline J gene. Between the trimmed V and J ends, which lost 5 bases and 4 bases, there was a span of 9 bases. This CDR3 is built from 12 residues. CDR1 is LGHDT, CDR2 YNNKQL, per germline (reference sequence).

This clone was found a few times. Any gene name here is a mouse gene name. The read falls 1 residue short of the CDR3 end, and the missing part is taken from the germline J gene. The V and J genes are TRBV12-2 and TRBJ2-5; 9 positions match TRBD1. The junction had 5 bases not matched to a gene; V was cut back by 1 base and J by 7 bases. The CDR3 sequence is 14 residues long. Per germline, CDR1 SGHLS and CDR2 HYDKME. The part of the CDR3 DNA that was read is TGTGCCAGCTCTCTGGGACAGGGTCAAAACACCCAGTAC. Translation: CASSLGQGQNTQY. In full, the CDR3 reads CASSLGQGQNTQYF.

This clone was seen only a few times. Genes and germline are mouse. The sequence runs out 1 residue before the end of the CDR3; the remainder is reconstructed from the germline J gene. The gene calls are TRBV13-2 and TRBJ2-1; 8 bases are shared with TRBD2. Per germline, CDR1 NNHNN and CDR2 SYGAGS (reference sequence). V dropped 3 bases and J dropped 1; count of bases not matched to a gene: 0. This CDR3 contains 14 residues. The CDR3 reads CASGAGGNYAEQFF. The part of the CDR3 DNA that was read is TGTGCCAGCGGTGCTGGGGGGAACTATGCTGAGCAGTTC.

This clone ranks as medium-sized (0.01 to 0.1%). Gene names and germline match the mouse. The CDR3 extends 1 residue past the end of the read, so its final part is completed from the germline J gene. V gene TRBV29 combines with J gene TRBJ1-1, with a possible D match to TRBD1 (5 bases). The CDR3 sequence is 13 residues long. Germline loops: CDR1 MSHET, CDR2 SYDVDS. The V end lost 5 bases, the J end lost 4 bases, and 11 bases lay between the germline ends. Incomplete CDR3 DNA: TGTGCTAGCAGTATAGGGGCGGGCACAGAAGTCTTC. Its translation is CASSIGAGTEVF. The entire CDR3 reads CASSIGAGTEVFF.

Details on this clone: These gene names are mouse names. The read ends 1 residue shy of where the CDR3 ends; the end is completed using the germline J gene. This rearrangement joins TRBV12-1 to TRBJ2-7; 9 bases are a match to TRBD2. Germline CDR1 is SGHSN and CDR2 is HYEKVE. Germline trimming cut 4 bases from V and 9 bases from J; bases unmatched to any gene: 6. The CDR3 extends over 12 amino acids. CDR3 sequence: CASSYGGAAQYF. The CDR3 bases that were read are TGTGCCAGCTCCTATGGGGGGGCCGCACAGTAC.

Concerning this clone itself: Gene names are mouse gene names. The read ends 1 residue shy of where the CDR3 ends; the end is completed using the germline J gene. The J gene is TRBJ2-4, the V gene TRBV23; the table's D gene call, TRBD2, was not cross checked with the DNA. This CDR3 has 17 residues. Per germline, CDR1 KGHTA and CDR2 FQNQQP. CDR3 region: CSSSQSSGGGGQNTLYF. The sequenced CDR3 bases are TGCTCCAGCAGTCAATCTTCTGGGGGAGGGGGTCAAAACACCTTGTAC. The variable domain in full, with the rest retrieved from reference TRBV23 and TRBJ2-4, is DAAVTQKPRYLIKMKGQEAEMKCIPEKGHTAVFWYQQKQSKELKFLIYFQNQQPLDQIDMVKERFSAVCPSSSLCSLGIRTCEAEDSALYLCSSSQSSGGGGQNTLYFGAGTRLSVL.

This clone was seen a handful of times. These gene names are mouse names. The read ends 1 residue before the CDR3 terminus; that terminus is restored from the germline J gene. The gene calls are TRBV16 and TRBJ1-4, with D possibly TRBD1 on 5 matching bases. Germline V CDR1 and CDR2: SGHSA, FRNQAP. The germline V and J ends were trimmed by 0 bases and 2 bases, with 7 bases remaining between them. The CDR3 totals 15 residues. The CDR3 sequence: CASSLEGGSNERLFF. The part of the CDR3 DNA that was read is TGTGCAAGCAGCTTAGAGGGGGGGTCCAACGAAAGATTATTT.

In the case of this clone: Germline and genes: mouse. The read finishes 1 residue shy of the CDR3 end, and the germline J gene is used to complete it. The sample contains more than one DNA sequence encoding this CDR3. The rearrangement uses TRBV1 and TRBJ1-2; 10 bases are shared with TRBD1. This CDR3 contains 15 residues. The germline gives CDR1 NSQYPW, CDR2 LRSPGD (reference sequence). V gave up 3 bases and J gave up 1 base; unmatched junction bases: 2. The CDR3 bases that were read are TGCACCTGCAGTGCGAGGGACAGGGGAAACTCCGACTACACC. Translating gives CTCSARDRGNSDYT. The complete CDR3 sequence is CTCSARDRGNSDYTF.

This clone was counted between two and nine times. Gene labels here are mouse ones. The read stops 1 residue short of the end of the CDR3; the missing end is completed from the germline J gene. The chain couples TRBV16 to TRBJ2-7, with TRBD1 matching 9 bases. Germline V gene data show CDR1 as SGHSA and CDR2 as FRNQAP. The J segment lost 6 bases and the V segment lost 2 bases, leaving 2 bases of the junction unmatched. This CDR3 has 13 amino acids. The chain's CDR3 is CASSLTGGGEQYF. CDR3 DNA, as far as it was read: TGTGCAAGCAGCTTAACAGGGGGCGGTGAACAGTAC.

By sample share, this clone is medium-sized. Genes and germline are mouse. The read gets to within 1 residue of the CDR3 end, and the germline J gene fills in the rest. The chain recombines TRBV26 with TRBJ1-3; possibly TRBD1 for D (6 bases). CDR3 length: 15 residues. Trimming pared 1 base from V and 0 bases from J, leaving 7 bases between. CDR1 is KGHPV and CDR2 is FQNQEV in the germline V gene (reference sequence). CDR3 loop: CASSLLQGSGNTLYF. CDR3 DNA (partial): TGTGCCAGCAGTCTGTTACAGGGTTCTGGAAATACGCTCTAT.

For this clone: Mouse gene names and germline throughout. The read falls 1 residue short of the CDR3 end, and the missing part is taken from the germline J gene. The V call is TRBV12-1, the J call TRBJ2-7; 10 nucleotides align to TRBD2. The CDR3 is 15 amino acids. The junction had 4 bases not matched to a gene; V was cut back by 0 bases and J by 3 bases. Germline V gene lookup returns CDR1 SGHSN and CDR2 HYEKVE. The CDR3 here is CASSLDWGALYEQYF. The covered CDR3 bases are TGTGCCAGCTCTCTCGACTGGGGGGCCCTCTATGAACAGTAC.

Concerning this clone: Genes and germline are mouse. The CDR3 extends 1 residue past the end of the read, so its final part is completed from the germline J gene. V usage is TRBV24 and J usage is TRBJ2-3; 8 bases are a match to TRBD1. Germline V gene data show CDR1 as KGHTA and CDR2 as FRNEEI. The CDR3 sequence is 14 residues long. Germline trimming cut 5 bases from V and 3 bases from J; bases unmatched to any gene: 4. The part of the CDR3 DNA that was read is TGTGCCAGCAGTGACAGGGGTGGGGCAGAAACGCTGTAT. Residues: CASSDRGGAETLY. The complete CDR3 protein is CASSDRGGAETLYF.

A note on this clone: Gene and germline names: mouse. Partial CDR3 DNA: TGTGCCAGCTCTCTCGACGGCTGGGGGAAAAACACCTTGTAC. It translates to CASSLDGWGKNTLY. Given in full, the CDR3 is CASSLDGWGKNTLYF. The genes are TRBV12-1 and TRBJ2-4, with TRBD2 matching 7 bases. The read stops 1 residue short of the end of the CDR3; the missing end is completed from the germline J gene. The trim removed 0 bases at V and 4 bases at J, leaving 6 bases unmatched. This CDR3 region has 15 residues. Per the germline V gene, CDR1 is SGHSN and CDR2 is HYEKVE.

This clone is classed as medium-sized. Genes and germline come from the mouse. The read comes to an end 1 residue before the CDR3 does, leaving the germline J gene to fill in the end. Additional DNA sequences in this sample encode the identical CDR3. The V gene is TRBV3, the J gene TRBJ1-3, with 8 bases lining up with TRBD1. The germline gives CDR1 SNHLY, CDR2 FYNGKV (reference sequence). This CDR3 spans 14 amino acids. With 5 bases clipped from V and 2 bases from J, the junction kept 2 bases outside the gene matches. CDR3 bases read: TGTGCCAGCAGCCTACAGGGGGCTGGAAATACGCTCTAT. Protein sequence: CASSLQGAGNTLY. The whole CDR3 protein is CASSLQGAGNTLYF.

On this clone itself: All gene names here are mouse names. The CDR3 end lies 1 residue beyond the end of the read and is filled in from the germline J gene. The rearrangement joins TRBV4 to TRBJ1-1; 12 nucleotides agree with TRBD1. CDR3 size: 13 residues. V lost 5 bases, J lost 9 bases, and 4 bases stayed unmatched. Germline V gene sequence: CDR1 LGHDT, CDR2 YNNKQL (reference sequence). The CDR3: CASSVRDRGQVFF. The CDR3 bases that were read are TGTGCCAGCAGCGTCCGGGACAGGGGGCAAGTCTTC.

As to this clone: Genes and germline are mouse. The read is 1 residue too short to cover the CDR3 end, so that end is filled in from the germline J gene. The rearrangement joins TRBV12-2 to TRBJ2-7; 7 nucleotides line up with TRBD2. V shed 0 bases and J 3 bases; nucleotides not matched to a gene: 1. This CDR3 is 13 amino acids long. CDR1 and CDR2 from the germline V gene are SGHLS and HYDKME. The part of the CDR3 DNA that was read is TGTGCCAGCTCTCTCCCTGGGGGCTATGAACAGTAC. It encodes CASSLPGGYEQY. The CDR3 in full is CASSLPGGYEQYF.

This clone is classed as medium-sized. Gene names are mouse gene names. The CDR3 is cut off 1 residue early in the read; its end comes from the germline J gene. The V call is TRBV13-2, the J call TRBJ2-7, with a weak D call TRBD1 (5 bases). Trimming took off 0 bases at V and 0 bases at J, with 10 bases between the two ends. The germline CDR1 and CDR2 sequences are NNHNN and SYGAGS (reference sequence). The length of the CDR3 is 15 residues. The DNA read from the CDR3 is TGTGCCAGCGGTGATGCATCAGGGAGCTCCTATGAACAGTAC. Protein: CASGDASGSSYEQY. The CDR3 in its entirety is CASGDASGSSYEQYF.

This clone was seen a handful of times. Mouse gene names and germline throughout. The read comes to an end 1 residue before the CDR3 does, leaving the germline J gene to fill in the end. The V and J genes are TRBV19 and TRBJ1-2, with TRBD1 as a possible D gene (6 bases). V gave up 0 bases and J gave up 4 bases, with 10 bases separating them. The CDR3 has 14 residues. The germline gives CDR1 FNHDT, CDR2 SITEND (reference sequence). CDR3 bases read: TGTGCCAGCAGTATAGGCAGGGGAAGCTCCGACTACACC. Translating gives CASSIGRGSSDYT. The entire CDR3 reads CASSIGRGSSDYTF.

This clone has more than one count but fewer than ten. Mouse gene names and germline throughout. The CDR3 end is not reached by the read, which stops 1 residue before it; the germline J gene fills it in. V and J are TRBV3 and TRBJ1-2; D perhaps matches TRBD1 (6 bases). This CDR3 spans 14 amino acids. V was cut by 4 bases and J by 0 bases, with 9 bases left in between. Germline values: CDR1 SNHLY, CDR2 FYNGKV (reference sequence). The CDR3 loop is CASSSGTSNSDYTF. The DNA read from the CDR3 is TGTGCCAGCAGCTCCGGGACATCAAACTCCGACTACACC.

As for this clone: The genes are named according to mouse. The read ends 1 residue before the CDR3 terminus; that terminus is restored from the germline J gene. The chain has TRBV13-3 and TRBJ2-7; no firm D call. The germline CDR1 and CDR2 sequences are NNHDY and SYVADS. V was pared by 4 bases and J by 3 bases, with 8 bases between. The CDR3 sequence is 12 residues long. CDR3 DNA (partial): TGTGCCAGCAGTATTGGTGGCTATGAACAGTAC. Encoded protein: CASSIGGYEQY. The whole CDR3 region reads CASSIGGYEQYF.

About this clone: Gene names refer to mouse genes. The read falls 1 residue short of the CDR3 end, and the missing part is taken from the germline J gene. The genes are TRBV13-3 and TRBJ1-4, with no clear D. This CDR3 comprises 15 residues. Germline lookup yields CDR1 NNHDY and CDR2 SYVADS. V was trimmed by 0 bases and J by 1 base, leaving 7 bases between them. Partial CDR3 DNA: TGTGCCAGCAGTGATGCACGCAGTTCCAACGAAAGATTATTT. This gives the protein CASSDARSSNERLF. The full CDR3 protein reads CASSDARSSNERLFF.

Worth noting for this clone: Mouse germline and gene names are used. The CDR3 goes on 1 residue after the read ends, and that part is filled in from the germline J gene. V is TRBV3 and J is TRBJ2-4, with 8 positions matching TRBD2. J gave up 1 base and V 7 bases, and 1 base lay outside the gene matches. This CDR3 is 13 amino acids long. CDR1 is SNHLY, CDR2 FYNGKV, per germline (reference sequence). This CDR3 reads CASMGGGQNTLYF. The sequenced CDR3 bases are TGTGCCAGCATGGGGGGGGGTCAAAACACCTTGTAC.

This clone was recorded a few times. Mouse germline and gene names are used. The read gets to within 1 residue of the CDR3 end, and the germline J gene fills in the rest. This rearrangement joins TRBV31 to TRBJ1-3, with 10 bases identical to TRBD1. Germline-derived CDR1 and CDR2 are GKSSPN and SITVG. V shed 3 bases, J shed 2 bases, and the junction held 4 bases outside the gene matches. The length of the CDR3 is 15 residues. The CDR3 DNA, read in part, is TGTGCCTGGAGCCGCGGACAGGGGGCTGGAAATACGCTCTAT. Its translation: CAWSRGQGAGNTLY. The full CDR3 protein is CAWSRGQGAGNTLYF.

Worth noting for this clone: Each gene name is a mouse one. The read terminates 1 residue ahead of where the CDR3 ends, so the germline J gene completes it. The chain is built from TRBV12-2 and TRBJ1-4; TRBD1 matches 9 bases. The CDR3 loop spans 15 amino acids. Losses at the gene ends were 2 bases for V and 5 bases for J; bases not matched to a gene: 5. The germline CDR1 and CDR2 sequences are SGHLS and HYDKME. CDR3 protein: CASSPGGQGNERLFF. The CDR3 bases that were read are TGTGCCAGCTCTCCCGGGGGACAGGGAAACGAAAGATTATTT.